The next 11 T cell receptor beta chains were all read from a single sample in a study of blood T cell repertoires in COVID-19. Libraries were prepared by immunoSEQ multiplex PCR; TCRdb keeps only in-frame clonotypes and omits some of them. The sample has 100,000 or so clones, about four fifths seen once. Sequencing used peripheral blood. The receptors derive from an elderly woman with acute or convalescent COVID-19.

Written as DNA, the CDR3 is TGTGCCAGCAGTTCGGACGGCGAGGGCACTGAAGCTTTCTTT. Residues: CASSSDGEGTEAFF. The chain recombines TRBV5-6 with TRBJ1-1, with D uncertain. The V end lost 5 bases, the J end lost 4 bases, and 15 bases lay between the germline ends. Germline CDR1 reads SGHDT; CDR2 reads YYEEEE. This CDR3 contains 14 residues.

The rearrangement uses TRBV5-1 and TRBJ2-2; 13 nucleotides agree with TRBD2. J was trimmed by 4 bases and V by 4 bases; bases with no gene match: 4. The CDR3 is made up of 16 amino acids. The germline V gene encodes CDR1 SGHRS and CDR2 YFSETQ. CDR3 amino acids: CASSPTSGRGTGELFF. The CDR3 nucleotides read TGCGCCAGCAGCCCCACTAGCGGGAGGGGCACCGGGGAGCTGTTTTTT.

CDR3 nucleotides: TGTGCCAGTAGTGATCCGGGACAGGGGAACACTGAAGCTTTCTTT. Its protein product is CASSDPGQGNTEAFF. The chain recombines TRBV19 with TRBJ1-1, with TRBD1 identical over 9 bases. Losses at the gene ends were 5 bases for V and 1 base for J; bases not matched to a gene: 5. Germline CDR1 is LNHDA and CDR2 is SQIVND (reference sequence). The CDR3 sequence is 15 residues long.

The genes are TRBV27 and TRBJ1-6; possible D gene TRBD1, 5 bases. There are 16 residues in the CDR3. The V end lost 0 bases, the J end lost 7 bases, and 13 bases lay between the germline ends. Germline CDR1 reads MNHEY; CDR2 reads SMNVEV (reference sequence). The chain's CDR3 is CASSLSARPGNSPLHF. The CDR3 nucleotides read TGTGCCAGCAGTTTATCCGCCCGGCCAGGGAATTCACCCCTCCACTTT.

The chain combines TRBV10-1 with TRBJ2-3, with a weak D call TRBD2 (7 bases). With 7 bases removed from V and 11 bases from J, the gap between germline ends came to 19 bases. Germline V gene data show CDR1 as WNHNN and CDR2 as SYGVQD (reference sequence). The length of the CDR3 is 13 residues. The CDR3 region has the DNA TGCGCCAGCACCAACACCCAGCGGGACAAGCAGTATTTT. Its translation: CASTNTQRDKQYF.

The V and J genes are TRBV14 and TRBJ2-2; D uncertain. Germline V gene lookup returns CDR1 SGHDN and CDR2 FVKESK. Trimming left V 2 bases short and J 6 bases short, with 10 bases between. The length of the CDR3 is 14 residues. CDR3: CASSQILFAGELFF. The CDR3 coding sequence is TGTGCCAGCAGCCAAATTCTTTTCGCCGGGGAGCTGTTTTTT. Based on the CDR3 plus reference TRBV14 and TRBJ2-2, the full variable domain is EAGVTQFPSHSVIEKGQTVTLRCDPISGHDNLYWYRRVMGKEIKFLLHFVKESKQDESGMPNNRFLAERTGGTYSTLKVQPAELEDSGVYFCASSQILFAGELFFGEGSRLTVL.

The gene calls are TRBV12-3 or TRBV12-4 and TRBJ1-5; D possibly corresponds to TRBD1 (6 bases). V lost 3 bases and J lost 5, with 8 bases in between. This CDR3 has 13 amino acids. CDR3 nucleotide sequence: TGTGCCAGCAGTTTTAAGGGGGATCAGCCCCAGCATTTT. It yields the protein CASSFKGDQPQHF.

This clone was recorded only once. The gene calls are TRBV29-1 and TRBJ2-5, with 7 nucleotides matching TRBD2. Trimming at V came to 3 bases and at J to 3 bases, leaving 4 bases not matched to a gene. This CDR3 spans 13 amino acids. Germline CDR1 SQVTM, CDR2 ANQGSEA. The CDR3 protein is CSVEGGSKETQYF. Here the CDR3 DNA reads TGCAGCGTTGAGGGAGGGTCGAAAGAGACCCAGTACTTC.

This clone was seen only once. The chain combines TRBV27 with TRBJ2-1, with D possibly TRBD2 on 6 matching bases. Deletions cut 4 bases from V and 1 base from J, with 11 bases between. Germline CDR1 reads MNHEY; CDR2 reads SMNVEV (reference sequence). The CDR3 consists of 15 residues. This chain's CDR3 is CASSSPTRSYNEQFF. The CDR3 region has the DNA TGTGCCAGCAGTTCCCCGACTAGATCCTACAATGAGCAGTTCTTC.

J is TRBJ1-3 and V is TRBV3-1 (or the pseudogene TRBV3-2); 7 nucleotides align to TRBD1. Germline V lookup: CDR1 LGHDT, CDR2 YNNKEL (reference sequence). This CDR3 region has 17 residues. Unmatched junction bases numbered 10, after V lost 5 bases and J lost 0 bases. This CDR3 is CASSSGWGQLSGNTIYF. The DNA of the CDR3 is TGTGCCAGCAGCTCTGGTTGGGGACAGCTCTCTGGAAACACCATATATTTT.

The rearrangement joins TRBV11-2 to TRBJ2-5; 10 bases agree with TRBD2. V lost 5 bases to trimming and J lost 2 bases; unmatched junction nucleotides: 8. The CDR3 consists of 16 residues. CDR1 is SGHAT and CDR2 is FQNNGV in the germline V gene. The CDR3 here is CASSRSSGRLQETQYF. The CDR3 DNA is TGTGCCAGCAGCCGATCTAGCGGGAGACTTCAAGAGACCCAGTACTTC.